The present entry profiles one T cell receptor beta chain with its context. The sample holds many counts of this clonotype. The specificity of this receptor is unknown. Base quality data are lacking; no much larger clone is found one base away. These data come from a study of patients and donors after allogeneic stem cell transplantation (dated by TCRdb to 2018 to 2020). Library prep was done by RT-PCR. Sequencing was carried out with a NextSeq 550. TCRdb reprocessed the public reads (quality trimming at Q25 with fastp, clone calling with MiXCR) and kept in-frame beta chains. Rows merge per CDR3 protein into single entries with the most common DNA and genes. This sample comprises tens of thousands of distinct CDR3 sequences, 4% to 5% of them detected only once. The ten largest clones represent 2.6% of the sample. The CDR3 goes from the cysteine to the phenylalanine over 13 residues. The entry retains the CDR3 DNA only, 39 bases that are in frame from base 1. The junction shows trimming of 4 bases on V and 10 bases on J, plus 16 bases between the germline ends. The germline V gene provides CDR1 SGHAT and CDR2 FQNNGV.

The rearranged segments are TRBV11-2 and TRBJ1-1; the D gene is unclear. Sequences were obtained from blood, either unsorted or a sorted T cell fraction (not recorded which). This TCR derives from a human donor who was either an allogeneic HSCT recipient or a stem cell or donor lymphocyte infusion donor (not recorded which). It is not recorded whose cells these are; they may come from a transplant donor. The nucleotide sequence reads TGTGCCAGCAGCTACACGGTTCAGGTAGGAGCTTTCTTT. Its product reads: CASSYTVQVGAFF.